A selection of T cell receptor beta chains follows, all from one sample in a study of shared clonotypes between healthy human individuals. Only in-frame clones appear in the TCRdb table, and some are missing; sequencing was by immunoSEQ multiplex PCR. Here the sample spans more than 2,000,000 clones, around nine tenths being singletons. Sequencing was carried out using naive CD4+ T cells sorted from blood. These receptor sequences come from a young man in good health. Both conserved end residues are part of each CDR3. A D gene is named only where the DNA matches it firmly. Part of the rows lack a size; the others show once, few, many or a class for expanded clones.

cdr3_aa cdr3_nt v_call cdr3_length clone_size d_call j_call
CASSNYEQYF TGTGCCAGCAGTAACTACGAGCAGTACTTC TRBV2 10 few NA TRBJ2-7
CASSPLSEQETQYF TGTGCCAGCTCACCACTGTCGGAACAAGAGACCCAGTACTTC TRBV18 14 NA NA TRBJ2-5
CASSVDSLIPSDTQYF TGTGCCAGCAGCGTAGACAGTCTGATACCCTCAGATACGCAGTATTTT TRBV5-6 16 NA NA TRBJ2-3
CASSYSGTGSYEQYF TGTGCCAGCAGCTACTCCGGGACAGGGTCCTACGAGCAGTACTTC TRBV9 15 NA TRBD1 TRBJ2-7
CASNSRGDTGELFF TGTGCCAGTAACTCTAGGGGGGACACCGGGGAGCTGTTTTTT TRBV19 14 once NA TRBJ2-2
CASSPRRGQGARGYTF TGTGCCAGCAGCCCCCGTCGGGGACAGGGGGCGCGTGGCTACACCTTC TRBV11-2 16 NA TRBD1 TRBJ1-2
CASSPSWAVNTGELFF TGTGCCAGCAGCCCGAGTTGGGCCGTTAACACCGGGGAGCTGTTTTTT TRBV28 16 NA NA TRBJ2-2
CASSQWETQYF TGTGCCAGCAGCCAATGGGAGACCCAGTACTTC TRBV25-1 11 once NA TRBJ2-5
CASSSSGTGAGETQYF TGTGCCAGCAGCTCCTCCGGGACAGGGGCGGGGGAGACCCAGTACTTC TRBV7-2 16 NA TRBD1 TRBJ2-5
CASSSRGANWGEKLFF TGTGCCAGCAGCTCCCGGGGGGCCAACTGGGGTGAAAAACTGTTTTTT TRBV28 16 once NA TRBJ1-4
CASRYLAGEWYNEQFF TGTGCCAGCAGATATCTAGCGGGAGAATGGTACAATGAGCAGTTCTTC TRBV2 16 NA TRBD2 TRBJ2-1
CASSLGVSNTEAFF TGTGCCAGCAGCTTAGGGGTTTCGAACACTGAAGCTTTCTTT TRBV7-9 14 NA NA TRBJ1-1
CASSLRERKETQYF TGCGCCAGCAGCTTGCGGGAGCGGAAAGAGACCCAGTACTTC TRBV5-1 14 NA NA TRBJ2-5
CAISESGGVRALYGYTF TGTGCCATCAGTGAGTCGGGGGGAGTCCGGGCCCTCTATGGCTACACCTTC TRBV10-3 17 NA NA TRBJ1-2
CASSLALGTEISGANVLTF TGTGCCAGCAGCTTGGCCTTGGGGACAGAGATCTCTGGGGCCAACGTCCTGACTTTC TRBV5-6 19 NA TRBD1 TRBJ2-6
CASSPGVPTDTQYF TGCGCCAGCAGCCCAGGAGTGCCCACAGATACGCAGTATTTT TRBV5-1 14 once NA TRBJ2-3